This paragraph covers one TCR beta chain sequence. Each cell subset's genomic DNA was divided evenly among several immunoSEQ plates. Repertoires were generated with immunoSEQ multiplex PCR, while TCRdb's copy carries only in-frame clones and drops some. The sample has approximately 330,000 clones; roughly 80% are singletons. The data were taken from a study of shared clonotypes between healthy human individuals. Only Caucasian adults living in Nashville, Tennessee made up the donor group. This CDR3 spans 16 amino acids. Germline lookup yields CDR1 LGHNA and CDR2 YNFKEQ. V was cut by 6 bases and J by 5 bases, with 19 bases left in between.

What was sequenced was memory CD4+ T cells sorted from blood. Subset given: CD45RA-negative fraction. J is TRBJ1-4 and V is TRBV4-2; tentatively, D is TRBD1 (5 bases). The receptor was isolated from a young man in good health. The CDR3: CASRRAPTERNEKLFF. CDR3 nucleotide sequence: TGTGCCAGCAGGAGGGCCCCGACAGAGAGAAATGAAAAACTGTTTTTT.